These 27 T cell receptor beta chains share one sample of origin, sequenced in a study of T-cell memory formation after mild COVID-19. MiXCR, applied by TCRdb to the 5' RACE reads, yields one record per CDR3 protein. The table includes about 150,000 distinct CDR3 sequences, roughly 13% detected once. The sample comprised PBMCs or a T cell subset sorted from them (not recorded which). The source of these receptors is a man aged 18 to 29 who had mild COVID-19 (a few samples of this study predate the infection). Cell type and time point are not known.

This sequence joins TRBV3-1 and TRBJ2-5; D may be TRBD1 (5 bases). The CDR3 contains 15 residues. Germline-derived CDR1 and CDR2 are LGHDT and YNNKEL (reference sequence). V was pared by 1 base and J by 0 bases, with 9 bases between. CDR3 nucleotides: TGTGCCAGCAGCCAAGGACAGACAAACCAAGAGACCCAGTACTTC. Amino acids: CASSQGQTNQETQYF.

The chain uses TRBV27 and TRBJ2-2; D is perhaps TRBD1 (5 bases). Germline V gives CDR1 MNHEY, CDR2 SMNVEV (reference sequence). Trimming shortened V by 1 base and J by 4 bases, and 16 bases separated the two germline ends. The CDR3 spans 17 residues. CDR3 bases: TGTGCCAGCAGTTTATGGTCGGCCCTAGGGGTCACCGGGGAGCTGTTTTTT. Protein: CASSLWSALGVTGELFF.

This clonotype was seen a few times. The CDR3 spells CASSLGRDRELFF. The CDR3 region has the DNA TGCGCCAGCAGCTTGGGCCGGGACAGGGAGCTGTTTTTT. This chain links TRBV5-1 with TRBJ2-2, with a tentative D call TRBD1 (6 bases). V dropped 0 bases and J dropped 9 bases, with 9 bases sitting between them. The CDR3 has 13 amino acids. Germline CDR1 SGHRS, CDR2 YFSETQ.

This clonotype was counted only a few times. The chain carries TRBV7-6 and TRBJ2-3; no clear D gene. CDR1 and CDR2 (germline): SGHVS, FNYEAQ. The length of the CDR3 is 15 residues. V lost 4 bases and J lost 0, with 11 bases in between. The CDR3 region is CASSSPYSSTDTQYF. As DNA, the CDR3 is TGTGCCAGCAGCTCCCCTTACTCTAGCACAGATACGCAGTATTTT.

This clonotype was observed a handful of times. The V call is TRBV27, the J call TRBJ1-1, with D hard to call. V lost 6 bases and J 6 bases, leaving 14 bases between the germline ends. Germline V lookup: CDR1 MNHEY, CDR2 SMNVEV (reference sequence). This CDR3 has 13 residues. This chain's CDR3 is CASRKSGSAEAFF. CDR3 sequence (DNA): TGTGCCAGCAGAAAATCCGGTAGCGCTGAAGCTTTCTTT.

This clonotype was detected a few times. The CDR3 sequence is CASSLQSGGVTDTQYF. Here the CDR3 DNA reads TGTGCCAGCAGCTTACAGAGCGGGGGAGTCACAGATACGCAGTATTTT. The chain combines TRBV7-2 with TRBJ2-3, with 8 bases aligning to TRBD2. Germline lookup yields CDR1 SGHTA and CDR2 FQGNSA. Trimming cost V 2 bases and J 2 bases; bases outside gene matches: 6. This CDR3 region has 16 residues.

The J gene is TRBJ1-1, the V gene TRBV5-1; tentative D call: TRBD1 (6 bases). The V end was cut by 2 bases, the J end by 1 base, with 12 bases between. Germline assignment: CDR1 SGHRS and CDR2 YFSETQ. CDR3 length: 15 amino acids. DNA for the CDR3: TGCGCCAGCAGCTTAATTGGGACACCGAACACTGAAGCTTTCTTT. This encodes CASSLIGTPNTEAFF.

In its sample, this clonotype was seen a few times. The chain links TRBV6-2 or TRBV6-3 to TRBJ2-3; no definite D call. The CDR3 is 16 residues long. From germline, CDR1 is MNHEY and CDR2 SVGEGT. Trimming removed 0 bases from V and 6 bases from J, with 16 bases in between. The CDR3 region is CASSYSDLLKVDTQYF. CDR3 bases: TGTGCCAGCAGTTACTCGGACCTCCTCAAGGTCGATACGCAGTATTTT.

The V gene is TRBV27, the J gene TRBJ2-6; D uncertain. V was clipped by 3 bases and J by 4 bases, with 10 bases between them. The CDR3 runs to 15 residues. Per germline, CDR1 MNHEY and CDR2 SMNVEV (reference sequence). CDR3 in amino acids: CASSLETPGANVLTF. The CDR3 DNA sequence: TGTGCCAGCAGTTTGGAGACCCCCGGGGCCAACGTCCTGACTTTC.

V usage is TRBV20-1 and J usage is TRBJ1-1, with 8 bases matching TRBD1. V lost 0 bases, J lost 4 bases, and 7 bases stayed unmatched. The CDR3 is 15 residues long. Germline V CDR1 and CDR2: DFQATT, SNEGSKA (reference sequence). The CDR3 DNA is TGCAGTGCTAGAGACCCGACAGGGGCAGGCACTGAAGCTTTCTTT. Encoded protein: CSARDPTGAGTEAFF.

V usage is TRBV7-2 and J usage is TRBJ1-2; the D is unclear. The germline V and J ends were trimmed by 5 bases and 0 bases, with 19 bases remaining between them. This CDR3 has 17 residues. The V gene's germline CDR1 is SGHTA and CDR2 FQGNSA. CDR3 DNA sequence: TGTGCCAGCAGCCATTATATGGGGTCTCAGGCTAACTATGGCTACACCTTC. The encoded protein is CASSHYMGSQANYGYTF.

This clonotype showed up just a few times. The CDR3 coding sequence is TGCAGTGCTACAATGACAGATCAGCCCCAGCATTTT. It specifies CSATMTDQPQHF. The rearrangement uses TRBV20-1 and TRBJ1-5; D might be TRBD1 (5 bases). Germline CDR1 reads DFQATT; CDR2 reads SNEGSKA (reference sequence). Between the trimmed V and J ends, which lost 4 bases and 5 bases, there was a span of 9 bases. The CDR3 is made up of 12 amino acids.

This clonotype has only a few counts. The V call is TRBV5-5, the J call TRBJ1-6; 9 bases fit TRBD1. Germline V gene lookup returns CDR1 SGHKS and CDR2 YYEKEE (reference sequence). CDR3 length equals 15 residues. After removal of 3 bases from V and 10 bases from J, the junction contained 8 bases not matched to a gene. CDR3 amino acids: CASSSQQGAGSPLHF. CDR3 nucleotide sequence: TGTGCCAGCAGCTCCCAACAGGGGGCTGGGTCACCCCTCCACTTT.

The J gene is TRBJ2-6, the V gene TRBV5-5, with D possibly TRBD1 on 6 matching bases. Trimming stripped 4 bases from V and 1 base from J, with 21 bases between. CDR1 is SGHKS and CDR2 is YYEKEE in the germline V gene (reference sequence). This CDR3 spans 19 amino acids. The CDR3 coding sequence is TGTGCCAGCAGCGTACAGGGTTTGGGTGTCTGGTCTGGGGCCAACGTCCTGACTTTC. It translates to CASSVQGLGVWSGANVLTF.

The chain carries TRBV10-2 and TRBJ2-2; D uncertain. The V and J ends lost 4 bases and 6 bases respectively, with 12 bases between them. Germline V gene lookup returns CDR1 WSHSY and CDR2 SAAADI. The CDR3 consists of 14 residues. This CDR3 is CASSVARHAGELFF. CDR3 in DNA: TGCGCCAGCAGTGTCGCCCGACACGCCGGGGAGCTGTTTTTT.

CDR3 region: CASSLGGIPYEQYV. The DNA of the CDR3 is TGTGCCAGCAGTTTAGGCGGGATTCCCTACGAGCAGTACGTC. V usage is TRBV28 and J usage is TRBJ2-7, with D maybe TRBD2 (6 bases). V dropped 2 bases and J dropped 2 bases, with 10 bases sitting between them. The CDR3 length is 14 residues. Germline lookup yields CDR1 MDHEN and CDR2 SYDVKM.

This clonotype was counted a few times. V gene TRBV29-1 combines with J gene TRBJ1-3, with no clear D. V was trimmed by 6 bases and J by 0 bases, leaving 12 bases between them. This CDR3 spans 14 amino acids. From germline, CDR1 is SQVTM and CDR2 ANQGSEA. CDR3 coding DNA: TGCAGCGTCCTTCGGTCGAGCTCTGGAAACACCATATATTTT. Translation gives CSVLRSSSGNTIYF.

V usage is TRBV29-1 and J usage is TRBJ1-2, with 9 bases aligning to TRBD1. V was pared by 7 bases and J by 8 bases, with 11 bases of the junction left unmatched. This CDR3 is 13 amino acids long. Germline CDR1 and CDR2: SQVTM and ANQGSEA. For the CDR3, the DNA is TGCAGCGCCGGGAGGGACAGGGAAGGAGGCTACACCTTC. Its protein is CSAGRDREGGYTF.

This clonotype was recorded a few times. The gene calls are TRBV4-3 and TRBJ1-5, with 8 positions matching TRBD1. From germline, CDR1 is LGHNA and CDR2 YSLEER. V lost 1 base and J lost 3; bases outside the gene matches: 2. This CDR3 comprises 15 residues. This CDR3 reads CASSQGTGPNQPQHF. In DNA form, the CDR3 reads TGCGCCAGCAGCCAAGGGACAGGGCCCAATCAGCCCCAGCATTTT.

The chain couples TRBV12-3 or TRBV12-4 to TRBJ1-5, with D maybe TRBD1 (5 bases). Trimming removed 6 bases at V and 3 bases at J, with 15 bases between. The CDR3 is made up of 15 amino acids. CDR3 protein: CASRPSRVYNQPQHF. DNA of the CDR3: TGTGCCAGCAGGCCCAGCAGGGTATACAATCAGCCCCAGCATTTT.

This clonotype was counted only a few times. The rearrangement links TRBV20-1 to TRBJ2-1; no reliable D call. The CDR3 length is 13 residues. V lost 0 bases and J 4 bases, leaving 7 bases between the germline ends. The germline CDR1 and CDR2 sequences are DFQATT and SNEGSKA (reference sequence). In DNA, the CDR3 is TGCAGTGCTAGAGACCACGGATACAATGAGCAGTTCTTC. As protein: CSARDHGYNEQFF.

The table lists this clonotype with a few counts. The chain links TRBV6-5 to TRBJ1-6; possibly TRBD1 for D (6 bases). The CDR3 runs to 18 residues. Germline V gene sequence: CDR1 MNHEY, CDR2 SVGAGI. Trimming stripped 0 bases from V and 2 bases from J, with 14 bases between. The CDR3 DNA reads as TGTGCCAGCAGTTACTCGACGGGGGCAGGCACCTATAATTCACCCCTCCACTTT. Encoded protein: CASSYSTGAGTYNSPLHF.

This clonotype was detected many times. The gene calls are TRBV12-3 or TRBV12-4 and TRBJ1-1, with D unresolved. This CDR3 has 11 residues. V gave up 3 bases and J gave up 9 bases, with 8 bases separating them. The CDR3 here is CASSLGGQAFF. CDR3 in DNA: TGTGCCAGCAGTTTGGGTGGTCAAGCTTTCTTT.

This clonotype was counted a few times. The rearrangement joins TRBV12-3 or TRBV12-4 to TRBJ2-2; TRBD2 aligns across 14 bases. The CDR3 length is 19 residues. J gave up 1 base and V 2 bases, and 6 bases lay outside the gene matches. As DNA, the CDR3 is TGTGCCAGCAGTTTATCCCCCGGACTAGCGGGGGGGAACACCGGGGAGCTGTTTTTT. Translation gives CASSLSPGLAGGNTGELFF.

This clonotype has more than one count but fewer than ten. The chain is built from TRBV15 and TRBJ1-1; D perhaps matches TRBD1 (6 bases). The V end lost 0 bases, the J end lost 5 bases, and 13 bases lay between the germline ends. Per the germline V gene, CDR1 is LNHNV and CDR2 is YYDKDF (reference sequence). This CDR3 is built from 15 residues. The CDR3 here is CATSRERGGSTEAFF. The CDR3, as DNA: TGTGCCACCAGCAGAGAGCGAGGGGGGAGTACTGAAGCTTTCTTT.

This clonotype was counted a few times. V usage is TRBV11-2 and J usage is TRBJ2-1; a possible D gene is TRBD2 (7 bases). Germline lookup yields CDR1 SGHAT and CDR2 FQNNGV. V dropped 1 base and J dropped 5 bases, with 15 bases sitting between them. CDR3 size: 16 residues. The CDR3 is CASSLARGGGNNEQFF. The CDR3 DNA sequence: TGTGCCAGCAGCTTAGCCCGAGGGGGGGGTAACAATGAGCAGTTCTTC.

The gene calls are TRBV7-2 and TRBJ2-5, with 8 positions matching TRBD2. The CDR3 runs to 16 residues. J lost 2 bases, V lost 5 bases, and 10 bases had no gene match. The germline V gene has CDR1 SGHTA and CDR2 FQGNSA. The CDR3 spells CASSLSATGGQETQYF. In nucleotides, the CDR3 is TGTGCCAGCAGCCTGTCCGCGACGGGGGGGCAAGAGACCCAGTACTTC.